A single sample gave rise to the 4 T cell receptor beta chains below, sequenced in a study of vaccination and CD4 T cells after COVID-19. Indicated treatment: roughly 10-day PBMC culture with coronavirus spike peptide pools or control peptides (ViraFEST assay). CD4+ T-cell collection from the unexposed donor predated the COVID-19 pandemic (2011-2018). The assay that was used to sequence DNA from cultured CD4+ T cells was the Oncomine TCR Beta short-read assay. Investigators isolated genomic DNA from cultured CD4+ T cells. MiXCR, run by TCRdb on the PCR reads, gives a single entry per CDR3 protein. The sample records thousands of distinct CDR3 sequences, less than 35% being singletons. Their cognate antigens are unknown. The sequencing sample was made of CD4+ T cells from blood, cultured in vitro. The receptors shown here come from a human donor in good health.

The V gene is TRBV4-3, the J gene TRBJ2-5, with D unresolved. Trimming removed 1 base at V and 1 base at J, with 7 bases between. The CDR3 runs to 14 residues. Per the germline V gene, CDR1 is LGHNA and CDR2 is YSLEER. In nucleotides, the CDR3 is TGCGCCAGCAGCCAAGGTCTGGCCCAAGAGACCCAGTACTTC. The encoded protein is CASSQGLAQETQYF.

This chain connects TRBV28 to TRBJ1-1; 7 nucleotides align to TRBD1. The V gene end was trimmed by 10 bases and the J gene end by 0 bases; junction bases not matched to a gene: 8. Germline V CDR1 and CDR2: MDHEN, SYDVKM. This CDR3 region has 14 residues. CDR3 DNA sequence: TGTGCCATCCAGGGGGGACAGATGAACACTGAAGCTTTCTTT. Its translation: CAIQGGQMNTEAFF. Filled out from reference TRBV28 and TRBJ1-1, the complete variable domain reads DVKVTQSSRYLVKRTGEKVFLECVQDMDHENMFWYRQDPGLGLRLIYFSYDVKMKEKGDIPEGYSVSREKKERFSLILESASTNQTSMYLCAIQGGQMNTEAFFGQGTRLTVV.

There are a few counts of this clonotype. Sequence at one end of the junction differs from germline and may be a read error. The rearrangement links TRBV7-7 to TRBJ2-5, with D possibly TRBD1 on 5 matching bases. The CDR3 is 17 residues long. Germline CDR1 is SSHAT and CDR2 is FNYEAQ (reference sequence). DNA for the CDR3: TGTGCTAGCAGCTCGAGACAGACCCTCGCAGGATTGGAGACCCAGTACTTC. Its protein is CASSSRQTLAGLETQYF.

The table lists this clonotype with a few counts. This sequence joins TRBV10-3 and TRBJ2-1; the D gene could be TRBD1 or TRBD2 (6 bases each). Germline CDR1 reads ENHRY; CDR2 reads SYGVKD. V shed 6 bases and J shed 1 base, with 16 bases lying between them. This CDR3 region has 16 residues. CDR3 loop: CAIRPAGGRSYNEQFF. The CDR3 coding sequence is TGTGCCATCAGACCGGCCGGGGGCAGATCCTACAATGAGCAGTTCTTC.